The 5 T cell receptor beta chains below all came from one sample that was sequenced in a study of T cells in tumors after PD-1 blockade. The data were produced by immunoSEQ multiplex PCR, yet TCRdb's version contains in-frame clones alone and is incomplete. The table includes around 13,000 clones, 63% detected once. Sequencing was performed on tumor tissue, taken before anti-PD-1 treatment. The source of these receptors is a human donor with cutaneous squamous cell carcinoma.

The chain is built from TRBV5-1 and TRBJ1-1; D is uncertain. The CDR3 is 14 amino acids. The germline V gene encodes CDR1 SGHRS and CDR2 YFSETQ. With 4 bases removed from V and 1 base from J, the gap between germline ends came to 11 bases. CDR3 amino acids: CASSPGWQNTEAFF. Here the CDR3 DNA reads TGCGCCAGCAGCCCCGGGTGGCAGAACACTGAAGCTTTCTTT.

CDR3 DNA sequence: TGCGCCAGCAGTGAGTACGGACTAGCGGGGGCCAATGAGCAGTTCTTC. The encoded protein is CASSEYGLAGANEQFF. The chain carries TRBV10-1 and TRBJ2-1, with TRBD2 identical over 13 bases. Germline V gene data show CDR1 as WNHNN and CDR2 as SYGVQD (reference sequence). There are 16 residues in the CDR3. Trimming removed 1 base from V and 6 bases from J; junction bases left unmatched: 3.

This sequence joins TRBV7-2 and TRBJ1-1; D is possibly TRBD1 (6 bases). Trimming took 5 bases from V and 3 from J, leaving 13 bases between them. The CDR3 totals 14 residues. Germline-derived CDR1 and CDR2 are SGHTA and FQGNSA. DNA of the CDR3: TGTGCCAGCAGCCTTGGACAGATATACACTGAAGCTTTCTTT. Protein product: CASSLGQIYTEAFF.

On this clone itself: A much larger clonotype is one base distant, so this may be a read error. The genes are TRBV6-5 and TRBJ2-1; D ambiguous. Between the trimmed V and J ends, which lost 10 bases and 7 bases, there was a span of 23 bases. Germline lookup yields CDR1 MNHEY and CDR2 SVGAGI. The CDR3 sequence is 15 residues long. CDR3 in amino acids: CANSPQSAPGNEQFF. CDR3 DNA sequence: TGTGCCAACAGCCCCCAGAGCGCGCCCGGGAATGAGCAGTTCTTC.

The V and J genes are TRBV28 and TRBJ1-6, with a tentative D call TRBD1 (5 bases). The CDR3 sequence is 15 residues long. V was shortened by 6 bases and J by 9 bases, with 18 bases between the two germline ends. Germline assignment: CDR1 MDHEN and CDR2 SYDVKM. CDR3 protein: CASRSRGLGVSPLHF. CDR3 DNA: TGTGCCAGCAGATCAAGGGGTCTGGGGGTTTCACCCCTCCACTTT.